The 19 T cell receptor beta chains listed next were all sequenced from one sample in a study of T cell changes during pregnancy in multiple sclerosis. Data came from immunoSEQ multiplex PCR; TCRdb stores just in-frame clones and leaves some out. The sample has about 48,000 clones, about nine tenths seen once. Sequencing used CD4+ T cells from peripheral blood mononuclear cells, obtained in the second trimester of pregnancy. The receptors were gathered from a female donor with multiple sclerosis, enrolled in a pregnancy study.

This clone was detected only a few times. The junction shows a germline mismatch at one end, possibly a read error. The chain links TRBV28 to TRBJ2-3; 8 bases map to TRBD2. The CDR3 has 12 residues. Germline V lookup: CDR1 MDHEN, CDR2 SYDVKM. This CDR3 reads CASSLEGLAPHF. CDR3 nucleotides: TGTGCCAGCAGCCTCGAAGGACTAGCACCACATTTT. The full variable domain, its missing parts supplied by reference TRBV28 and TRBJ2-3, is DVKVTQSSRYLVKRTGEKVFLECVQDMDHENMFWYRQDPGLGLRLIYFSYDVKMKEKGDIPEGYSVSREKKERFSLILESASTNQTSMYLCASSLEGLAPHFGPGTRLTVL.

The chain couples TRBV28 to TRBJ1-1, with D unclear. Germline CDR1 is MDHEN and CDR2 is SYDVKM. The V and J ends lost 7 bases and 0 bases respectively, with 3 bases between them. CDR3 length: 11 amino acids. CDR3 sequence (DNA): TGTGCCAGCACGGTGAACACTGAAGCTTTCTTT. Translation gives CASTVNTEAFF.

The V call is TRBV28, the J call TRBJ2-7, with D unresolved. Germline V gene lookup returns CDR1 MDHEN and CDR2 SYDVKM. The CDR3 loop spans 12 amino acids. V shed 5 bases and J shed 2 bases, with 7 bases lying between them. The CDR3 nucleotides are TGTGCCAGCAGTCCCGTTACCTACGAGCAGTACTTC. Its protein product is CASSPVTYEQYF.

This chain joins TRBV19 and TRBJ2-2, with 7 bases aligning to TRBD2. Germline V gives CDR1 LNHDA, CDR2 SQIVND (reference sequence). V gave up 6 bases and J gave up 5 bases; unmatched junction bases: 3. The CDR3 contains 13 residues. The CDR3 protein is CASRDSGTGELFF. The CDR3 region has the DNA TGTGCCAGTAGAGATAGCGGGACCGGGGAGCTGTTTTTT.

The CDR3 protein is CASSQALFAGELFF. In DNA form, the CDR3 reads TGTGCCAGCAGCCAAGCCCTTTTCGCCGGGGAGCTGTTTTTT. The chain combines TRBV14 with TRBJ2-2; D is unclear. The CDR3 contains 14 residues. The germline V gene has CDR1 SGHDN and CDR2 FVKESK. The V end was cut by 1 base, the J end by 6 bases, with 9 bases between. The entire variable domain, with the rest obtained from reference TRBV14 and TRBJ2-2, is as follows: EAGVTQFPSHSVIEKGQTVTLRCDPISGHDNLYWYRRVMGKEIKFLLHFVKESKQDESGMPNNRFLAERTGGTYSTLKVQPAELEDSGVYFCASSQALFAGELFFGEGSRLTVL.

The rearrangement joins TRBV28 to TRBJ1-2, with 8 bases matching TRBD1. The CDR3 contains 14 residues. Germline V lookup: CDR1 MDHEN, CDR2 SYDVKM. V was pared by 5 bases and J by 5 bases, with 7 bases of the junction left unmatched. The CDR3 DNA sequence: TGTGCCAGCAGTATGGGACAGGCGTTTTATGGCTACACCTTC. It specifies CASSMGQAFYGYTF.

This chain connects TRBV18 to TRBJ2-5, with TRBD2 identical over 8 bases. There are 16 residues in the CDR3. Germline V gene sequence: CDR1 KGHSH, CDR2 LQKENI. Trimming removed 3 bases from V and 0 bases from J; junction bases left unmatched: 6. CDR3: CASSPLEREYQETQYF. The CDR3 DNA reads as TGTGCCAGCTCACCCCTTGAGCGGGAGTACCAAGAGACCCAGTACTTC.

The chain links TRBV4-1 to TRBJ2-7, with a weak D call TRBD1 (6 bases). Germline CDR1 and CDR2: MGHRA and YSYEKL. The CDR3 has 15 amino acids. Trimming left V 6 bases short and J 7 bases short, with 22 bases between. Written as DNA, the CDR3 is TGCGCCAGCAGTCAGGATCGGGACACTACGCGGGAGCAGTACTTC. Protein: CASSQDRDTTREQYF.

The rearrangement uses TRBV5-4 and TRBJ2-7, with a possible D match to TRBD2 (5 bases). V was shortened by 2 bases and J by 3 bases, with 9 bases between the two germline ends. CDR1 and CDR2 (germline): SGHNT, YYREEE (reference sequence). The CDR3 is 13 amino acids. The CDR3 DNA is TGTGCCAGCAGCTTACCGGCGGGCTACGAGCAGTACTTC. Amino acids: CASSLPAGYEQYF.

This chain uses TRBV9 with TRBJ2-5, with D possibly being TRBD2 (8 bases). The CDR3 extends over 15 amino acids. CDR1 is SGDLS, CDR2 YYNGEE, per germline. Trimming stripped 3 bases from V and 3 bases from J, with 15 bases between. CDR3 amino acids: CASSAGGRGEETQYF. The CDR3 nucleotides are TGTGCCAGCAGCGCAGGGGGGCGGGGGGAAGAGACCCAGTACTTC.

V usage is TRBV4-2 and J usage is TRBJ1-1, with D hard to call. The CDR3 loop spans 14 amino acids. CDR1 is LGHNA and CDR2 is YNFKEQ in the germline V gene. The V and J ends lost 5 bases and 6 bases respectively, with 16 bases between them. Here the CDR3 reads CASSSPPRLPEAFF. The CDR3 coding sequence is TGTGCCAGCAGCTCTCCTCCGCGACTCCCTGAAGCTTTCTTT.

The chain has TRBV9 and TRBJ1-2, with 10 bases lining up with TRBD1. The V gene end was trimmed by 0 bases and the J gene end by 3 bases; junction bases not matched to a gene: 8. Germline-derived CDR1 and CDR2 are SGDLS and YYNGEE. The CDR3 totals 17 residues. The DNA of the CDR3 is TGTGCCAGCAGCGTAGATTCGGGACAGGGGTATTACTATGGCTACACCTTC. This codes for CASSVDSGQGYYYGYTF.

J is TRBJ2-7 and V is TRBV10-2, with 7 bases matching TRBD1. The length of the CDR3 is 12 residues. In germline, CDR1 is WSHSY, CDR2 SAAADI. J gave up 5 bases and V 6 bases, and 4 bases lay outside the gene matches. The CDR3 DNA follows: TGCGCCAGCAGCATGACAGGGAACGAGCAGTACTTC. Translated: CASSMTGNEQYF.

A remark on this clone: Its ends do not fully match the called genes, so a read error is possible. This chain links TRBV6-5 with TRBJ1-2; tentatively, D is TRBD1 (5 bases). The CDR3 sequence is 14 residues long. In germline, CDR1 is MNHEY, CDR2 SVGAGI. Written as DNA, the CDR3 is TGTGCCGGCAGCCGTTATTCCAGACAGTATGGCTACACCTTC. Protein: CAGSRYSRQYGYTF.

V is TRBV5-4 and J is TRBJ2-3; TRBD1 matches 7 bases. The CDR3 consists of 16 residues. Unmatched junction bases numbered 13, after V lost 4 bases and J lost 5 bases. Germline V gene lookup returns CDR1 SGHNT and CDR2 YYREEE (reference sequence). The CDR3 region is CASSGSGTGVIDTQYF. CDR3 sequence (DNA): TGTGCCAGCAGCGGCTCTGGTACAGGGGTCATAGATACGCAGTATTTT.

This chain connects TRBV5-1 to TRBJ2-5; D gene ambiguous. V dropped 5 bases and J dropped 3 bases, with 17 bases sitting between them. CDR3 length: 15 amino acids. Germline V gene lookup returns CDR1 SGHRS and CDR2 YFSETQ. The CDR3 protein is CASSKGMGAKETQYF. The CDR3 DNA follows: TGCGCCAGCAGTAAAGGTATGGGCGCAAAAGAGACCCAGTACTTC.

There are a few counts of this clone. The CDR3 sequence is CASSLPTGGYISYEQYF. In nucleotides, the CDR3 is TGTGCCAGCAGCCTGCCAACAGGGGGCTACATATCCTACGAGCAGTACTTC. The rearrangement links TRBV5-6 to TRBJ2-7, with 9 positions matching TRBD1. The germline gives CDR1 SGHDT, CDR2 YYEEEE. The V segment lost 4 bases and the J segment 1 base; nucleotides outside the gene matches: 12. The CDR3 consists of 17 residues.

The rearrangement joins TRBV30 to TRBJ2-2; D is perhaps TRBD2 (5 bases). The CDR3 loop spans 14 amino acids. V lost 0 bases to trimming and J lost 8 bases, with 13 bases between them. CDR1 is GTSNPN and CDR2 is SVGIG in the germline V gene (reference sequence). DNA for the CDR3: TGTGCCTGGAGTGTACGCTCCGGGGAGGGGGAGCTGTTTTTT. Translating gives CAWSVRSGEGELFF.

CDR3 loop: CAWRGGVSGANVLTF. The CDR3 DNA reads as TGTGCCTGGAGGGGGGGAGTTAGTGGGGCCAACGTCCTGACTTTC. The chain uses TRBV30 and TRBJ2-6; weak D call: TRBD2 (6 bases). V lost 3 bases, J lost 3 bases, and 12 bases lay in between. The CDR3 has 15 amino acids. Germline CDR1 reads GTSNPN; CDR2 reads SVGIG (reference sequence).